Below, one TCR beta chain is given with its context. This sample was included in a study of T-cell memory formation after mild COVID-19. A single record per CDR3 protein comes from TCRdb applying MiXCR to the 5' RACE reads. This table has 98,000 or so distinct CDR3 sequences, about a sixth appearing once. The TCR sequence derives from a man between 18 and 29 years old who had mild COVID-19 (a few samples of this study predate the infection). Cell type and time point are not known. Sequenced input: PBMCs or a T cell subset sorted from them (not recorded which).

The CDR3 loop is CASSLVGGGDQPQHF. CDR3 nucleotide sequence: TGCGCCAGCAGCTTGGTTGGTGGGGGCGACCAGCCCCAGCATTTT. V usage is TRBV5-1 and J usage is TRBJ1-5, with D perhaps TRBD1 (6 bases). The CDR3 totals 15 residues. V shed 0 bases and J shed 7 bases, with 14 bases lying between them. CDR1 and CDR2 from the germline V gene are SGHRS and YFSETQ.